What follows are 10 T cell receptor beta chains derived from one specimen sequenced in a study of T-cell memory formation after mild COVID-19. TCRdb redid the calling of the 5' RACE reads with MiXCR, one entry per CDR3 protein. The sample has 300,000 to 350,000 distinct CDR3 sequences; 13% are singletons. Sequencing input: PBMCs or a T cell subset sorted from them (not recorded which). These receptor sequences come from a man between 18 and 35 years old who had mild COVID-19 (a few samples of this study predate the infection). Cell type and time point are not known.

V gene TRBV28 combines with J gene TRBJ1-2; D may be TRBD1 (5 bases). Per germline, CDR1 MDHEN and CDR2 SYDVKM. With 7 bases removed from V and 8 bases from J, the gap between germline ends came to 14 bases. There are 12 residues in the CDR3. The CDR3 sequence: CASTFGGSGYTF. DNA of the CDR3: TGTGCCAGCACCTTCGGGGGTAGCGGCTACACCTTC.

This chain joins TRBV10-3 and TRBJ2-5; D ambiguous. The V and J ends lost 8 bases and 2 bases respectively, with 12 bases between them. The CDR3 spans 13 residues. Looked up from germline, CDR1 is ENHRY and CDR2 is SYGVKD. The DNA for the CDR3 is TGTGCCATCTATTGGGATTTGCAAGAGACCCAGTACTTC. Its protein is CAIYWDLQETQYF.

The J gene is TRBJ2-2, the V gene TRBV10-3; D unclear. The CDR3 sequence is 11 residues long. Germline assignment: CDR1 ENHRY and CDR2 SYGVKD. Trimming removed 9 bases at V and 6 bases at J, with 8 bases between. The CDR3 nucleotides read TGTGCCATATCGGGCGCCGGGGAGCTGTTTTTT. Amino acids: CAISGAGELFF.

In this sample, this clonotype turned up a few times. The CDR3 DNA follows: TGTGCCAGCAGTCCCACAGGACCCGCAATGAACACTGAAGCTTTCTTT. This sequence encodes CASSPTGPAMNTEAFF. The gene calls are TRBV27 and TRBJ1-1; perhaps TRBD1 as D (5 bases). CDR1 MNHEY and CDR2 SMNVEV come from the germline V gene (reference sequence). The CDR3 extends over 16 amino acids. Trimming took off 5 bases at V and 0 bases at J, with 16 bases between the two ends.

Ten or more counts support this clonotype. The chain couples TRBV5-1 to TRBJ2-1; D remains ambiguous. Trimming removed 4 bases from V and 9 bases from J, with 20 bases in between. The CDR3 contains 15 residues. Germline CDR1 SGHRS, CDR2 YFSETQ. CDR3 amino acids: CASSGTVAMSIEQFF. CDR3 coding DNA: TGCGCCAGCAGCGGTACTGTAGCAATGAGTATTGAGCAGTTCTTC.

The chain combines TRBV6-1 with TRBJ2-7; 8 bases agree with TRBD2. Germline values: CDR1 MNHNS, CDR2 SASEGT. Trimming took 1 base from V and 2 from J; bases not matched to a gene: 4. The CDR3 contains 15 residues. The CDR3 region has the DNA TGTGCCAGCAGTGAAGGGCCAGCGGGAGCCTACGAGCAGTACGTC. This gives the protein CASSEGPAGAYEQYV.

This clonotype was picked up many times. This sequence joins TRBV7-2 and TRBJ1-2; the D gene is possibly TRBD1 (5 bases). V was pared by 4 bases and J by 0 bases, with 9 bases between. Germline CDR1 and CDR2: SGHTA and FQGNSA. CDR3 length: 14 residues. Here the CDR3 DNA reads TGTGCCAGCAGCTCGCCGACAGCTAACTATGGCTACACCTTC. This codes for CASSSPTANYGYTF.

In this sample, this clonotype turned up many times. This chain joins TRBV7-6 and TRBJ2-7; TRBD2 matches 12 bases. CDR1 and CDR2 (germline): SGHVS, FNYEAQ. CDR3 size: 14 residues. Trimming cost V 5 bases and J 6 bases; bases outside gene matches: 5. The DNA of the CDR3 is TGTGCCAGCAGCGCCGCTAGCGGGGGGGGCGAGCAGTACTTC. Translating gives CASSAASGGGEQYF.

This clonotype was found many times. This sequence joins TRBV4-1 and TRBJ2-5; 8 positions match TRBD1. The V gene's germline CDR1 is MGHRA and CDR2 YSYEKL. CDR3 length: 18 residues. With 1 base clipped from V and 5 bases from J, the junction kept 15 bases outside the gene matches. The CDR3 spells CASSQVGRDRGVLETQYF. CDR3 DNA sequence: TGCGCCAGCAGCCAAGTTGGTCGAGACAGGGGTGTGCTTGAGACCCAGTACTTC.

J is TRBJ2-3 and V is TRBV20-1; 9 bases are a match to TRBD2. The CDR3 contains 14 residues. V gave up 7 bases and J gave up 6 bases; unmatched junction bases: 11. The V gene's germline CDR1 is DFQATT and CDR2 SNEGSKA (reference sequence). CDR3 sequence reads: CSGSGSPSSDTQYF. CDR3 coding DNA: TGCAGTGGTAGCGGGAGCCCTTCCTCCGATACGCAGTATTTT.